The 31 T cell receptor beta chains in this list originate from one sample, sequenced in a study of CD8 T cells in ankylosing spondylitis. TCRdb ran MiXCR on the 5' RACE reads and lists one entry per CDR3 protein. The profile shows more than 300,000 distinct CDR3 sequences, about 9.9% of them singletons. Source material: blood, either unsorted or a sorted T cell fraction (not recorded which). These receptors were taken from a female donor with ankylosing spondylitis or in good health (not recorded which).

This clonotype was observed many times. The rearrangement links TRBV15 to TRBJ2-4; D remains ambiguous. V lost 0 bases and J lost 3, with 9 bases in between. The CDR3 has 15 amino acids. The V gene's germline CDR1 is LNHNV and CDR2 YYDKDF (reference sequence). This CDR3 reads CATSRDKVGKNIQYF. CDR3 DNA sequence: TGTGCCACCAGCAGAGATAAGGTCGGCAAAAACATTCAGTACTTC.

The V gene is TRBV28, the J gene TRBJ2-7; 9 bases match TRBD1. Germline CDR1 reads MDHEN; CDR2 reads SYDVKM. CDR3 length equals 14 residues. With 8 bases clipped from V and 1 base from J, the junction kept 6 bases outside the gene matches. The CDR3 spells CASRQGGPSYEQYF. The CDR3 region has the DNA TGTGCCAGCCGACAGGGGGGCCCATCCTACGAGCAGTACTTC.

The table lists this clonotype with a few counts. The chain has TRBV4-1 and TRBJ2-1; D unclear. The CDR3 is made up of 16 amino acids. Trimming pared 4 bases from V and 0 bases from J, leaving 13 bases between. Germline V gene lookup returns CDR1 MGHRA and CDR2 YSYEKL. The CDR3 region is CASSRSTEVSYNEQFF. In DNA, the CDR3 is TGCGCCAGCAGCCGATCGACGGAAGTCTCCTACAATGAGCAGTTCTTC.

The sample holds many counts of this clonotype. The genes are TRBV7-2 and TRBJ2-3; D is possibly TRBD2 (6 bases). Between the trimmed V and J ends, which lost 0 bases and 2 bases, there was a span of 9 bases. The CDR3 covers 15 residues. Germline-derived CDR1 and CDR2 are SGHTA and FQGNSA. CDR3: CASSLAAGYTDTQYF. The CDR3 bases are TGTGCCAGCAGCTTAGCGGCGGGATACACAGATACGCAGTATTTT.

Concerning this clonotype itself: A clone one base away is much larger, so this may be a read error. V and J are TRBV6-2 or TRBV6-3 and TRBJ2-5; D is unclear. Germline V gene lookup returns CDR1 MNHEY and CDR2 SVGEGT. This CDR3 is 15 amino acids long. The ends were cut back, 6 bases at V and 3 bases at J, with 17 bases in the middle. Written as DNA, the CDR3 is TGTGCCAGCAGCCATAAGAGGACGATCGAAGAGACCCAGTACTTC. This gives the protein CASSHKRTIEETQYF.

The table lists this clonotype with many counts. The rearrangement uses TRBV18 and TRBJ2-1, with a possible D match to TRBD1 (6 bases). This CDR3 is 14 amino acids long. Trimming shortened V by 5 bases and J by 6 bases, and 14 bases separated the two germline ends. The germline V gene has CDR1 KGHSH and CDR2 LQKENI. CDR3 DNA: TGTGCCAGCTCAGTCAAACAGGGTGTCAATGAGCAGTTCTTC. This gives the protein CASSVKQGVNEQFF.

This clonotype showed up many times. J is TRBJ2-1 and V is TRBV20-1, with D perhaps matching TRBD2 (6 bases). Trimming removed 2 bases from V and 0 bases from J, with 11 bases in between. CDR1 and CDR2 (germline): DFQATT, SNEGSKA (reference sequence). CDR3 length: 15 residues. This CDR3 reads CSARNLADSYNEQFF. The CDR3 coding sequence is TGCAGTGCTAGAAACTTAGCGGACTCCTACAATGAGCAGTTCTTC.

This clonotype was observed many times. J is TRBJ2-2 and V is TRBV5-1; 7 positions match TRBD2. The CDR3 covers 15 residues. V trimming: 4 bases; J trimming: 6 bases; junction bases outside the gene matches: 9. CDR1 is SGHRS and CDR2 is YFSETQ in the germline V gene. CDR3 amino acids: CASSPRLAKAGELFF. The CDR3 region has the DNA TGCGCCAGCAGCCCAAGACTAGCAAAGGCCGGGGAGCTGTTTTTT. The complete variable domain, with remaining parts taken from reference TRBV5-1 and TRBJ2-2, reads KAGVTQTPRYLIKTRGQQVTLSCSPISGHRSVSWYQQTPGQGLQFLFEYFSETQRNKGNFPGRFSGRQFSNSRSEMNVSTLELGDSALYLCASSPRLAKAGELFFGEGSRLTVL.

This clonotype was observed at least ten times. The chain employs TRBV28 and TRBJ2-1; D perhaps matches TRBD2 (5 bases). Germline V gives CDR1 MDHEN, CDR2 SYDVKM. Deletions cut 4 bases from V and 4 bases from J, with 11 bases between. This CDR3 is built from 14 residues. CDR3 region: CASSWASLYNEQFF. The CDR3 region has the DNA TGTGCCAGCAGTTGGGCTAGCCTATACAATGAGCAGTTCTTC.

In its sample, this clonotype was seen many times. The V gene is TRBV20-1, the J gene TRBJ1-2; no definite D call. V was pared by 6 bases and J by 4 bases, with 12 bases between. This CDR3 has 12 residues. Germline lookup yields CDR1 DFQATT and CDR2 SNEGSKA (reference sequence). CDR3 in amino acids: CSARTELYGYTF. For the CDR3, the DNA is TGCAGTGCCAGGACGGAACTCTATGGCTACACCTTC.

There are many counts of this clonotype. The V gene is TRBV5-1, the J gene TRBJ2-7; D may be TRBD2 (6 bases). The ends were cut back, 2 bases at V and 4 bases at J, with 25 bases in the middle. CDR1 and CDR2 from the germline V gene are SGHRS and YFSETQ. The CDR3 sequence is 18 residues long. The CDR3 protein is CASSFPLHGDSTLYEQYF. CDR3 bases: TGCGCCAGCAGCTTCCCGCTTCATGGGGACTCGACACTTTACGAGCAGTACTTC.

The chain uses TRBV10-3 and TRBJ1-2; TRBD1 might be the D (5 bases). V was shortened by 1 base and J by 8 bases, with 11 bases between the two germline ends. The CDR3 extends over 13 amino acids. Germline assignment: CDR1 ENHRY and CDR2 SYGVKD. The CDR3 here is CAISELGRRGYTF. DNA of the CDR3: TGTGCCATCAGTGAGTTGGGACGACGGGGCTACACCTTC.

This clonotype was counted at least ten times. The chain carries TRBV20-1 and TRBJ1-3; the D gene is possibly TRBD1 (6 bases). The CDR3 length is 19 residues. Germline V gene data show CDR1 as DFQATT and CDR2 as SNEGSKA (reference sequence). Trimming left V 4 bases short and J 0 bases short, with 25 bases between. CDR3 DNA: TGCAGTGCTAAGAGGTCCGGGGGCTTTTTCGCGAACTCTGGAAACACCATATATTTT. Protein sequence: CSAKRSGGFFANSGNTIYF.

The sample holds many counts of this clonotype. The chain links TRBV7-8 to TRBJ1-5, with TRBD1 matching over 7 bases. Trimming removed 4 bases from V and 2 bases from J; junction bases left unmatched: 5. The CDR3 contains 15 residues. Germline V CDR1 and CDR2: SGHVS, FQNEAQ. The CDR3 reads CASSSAGTGNQPQHF. CDR3 nucleotides: TGTGCCAGCAGCTCCGCTGGGACAGGCAATCAGCCCCAGCATTTT.

This clonotype was counted between two and nine times. The chain is built from TRBV4-1 and TRBJ1-6; the D is unclear. The CDR3 has 14 residues. Trimming cost V 3 bases and J 6 bases, with 9 bases left between them. Germline values: CDR1 MGHRA, CDR2 YSYEKL. Here the CDR3 reads CASSHGQINSPLHF. CDR3 bases: TGCGCCAGCAGCCATGGGCAGATTAATTCACCCCTCCACTTT.

Many counts were recorded for this clonotype. This CDR3 is CASSQGLQTLYEQYF. CDR3 coding DNA: TGTGCCAGCAGCCAGGGACTCCAAACACTCTACGAGCAGTACTTC. The genes are TRBV7-2 and TRBJ2-7; TRBD2 might be the D (6 bases). Deletions cut 5 bases from V and 3 bases from J, with 17 bases between. CDR1 is SGHTA, CDR2 FQGNSA, per germline. This CDR3 contains 15 residues.

Ten or more counts support this clonotype. The V gene is TRBV6-4, the J gene TRBJ2-3, with 8 bases fitting TRBD1. The CDR3 runs 14 residues. V lost 6 bases to trimming and J lost 4 bases; unmatched junction nucleotides: 6. Germline V CDR1 and CDR2: MRHNA, SNTAGT. In DNA, the CDR3 is TGTGCCAGCAGCCTGGACAGGGTCTCAGATACGCAGTATTTT. Translating gives CASSLDRVSDTQYF.

This clonotype was observed a few times. This chain links TRBV5-1 with TRBJ2-1; the D gene is possibly TRBD2 (6 bases). The CDR3 is 16 amino acids. The germline gives CDR1 SGHRS, CDR2 YFSETQ. Trimming left V 4 bases short and J 3 bases short, with 17 bases between. The CDR3 loop reads CASSTGEDTLYNEQFF. The CDR3 bases are TGCGCCAGCAGCACGGGAGAGGACACCCTCTACAATGAGCAGTTCTTC.

The V and J genes are TRBV18 and TRBJ1-1; no clear D. CDR3 length: 15 amino acids. The V end was cut by 0 bases, the J end by 3 bases, with 11 bases between. Germline V CDR1 and CDR2: KGHSH, LQKENI. The chain's CDR3 is CASSPPSGYDTEAFF. The CDR3 DNA sequence: TGTGCCAGCTCACCACCGTCGGGGTACGACACTGAAGCTTTCTTT.

In its sample, this clonotype was seen many times. This chain links TRBV7-2 with TRBJ2-3, with unresolved D. CDR1 is SGHTA, CDR2 FQGNSA, per germline. The V gene lost 5 bases and the J gene lost 1 base, with 7 bases spanning the gap. CDR3 length: 13 residues. The CDR3 loop reads CASSRPGTDTQYF. In DNA, the CDR3 is TGTGCCAGCAGCCGGCCGGGCACAGATACGCAGTATTTT.

In its sample, this clonotype was seen many times. The rearrangement uses TRBV28 and TRBJ2-1, with 7 bases aligning to TRBD1. Germline CDR1 MDHEN, CDR2 SYDVKM. The CDR3 contains 15 residues. V shed 6 bases and J 5 bases; nucleotides not matched to a gene: 10. For the CDR3, the DNA is TGTGCCAGCAGAGACAAGGGGGCGCGGGACAATGAGCAGTTCTTC. Its protein product is CASRDKGARDNEQFF.

This rearrangement joins TRBV27 to TRBJ1-1, with D perhaps matching TRBD1 (6 bases). CDR3 size: 14 residues. From germline, CDR1 is MNHEY and CDR2 SMNVEV (reference sequence). The ends were cut back, 6 bases at V and 5 bases at J, with 16 bases in the middle. CDR3 residues: CASSPGGGLTEAFF. CDR3 DNA sequence: TGTGCCAGCAGCCCCGGGGGGGGCTTAACTGAAGCTTTCTTT.

This clonotype was recorded a few times. This chain joins TRBV5-1 and TRBJ2-1; weak D call: TRBD2 (5 bases). The CDR3 is made up of 15 amino acids. In germline, CDR1 is SGHRS, CDR2 YFSETQ. Trimming took 4 bases from V and 4 from J, leaving 15 bases between them. The CDR3 nucleotides read TGCGCCAGCAGCCGGGATGGGGTGTCTTACAATGAGCAGTTCTTC. Its protein product is CASSRDGVSYNEQFF.

This clonotype was seen ten or more times. The chain combines TRBV27 with TRBJ1-4, with 8 nucleotides matching TRBD1. CDR1 MNHEY and CDR2 SMNVEV come from the germline V gene (reference sequence). The junction had 5 bases not matched to a gene; V was cut back by 3 bases and J by 8 bases. The length of the CDR3 is 14 residues. The CDR3 is CASSFQGAREKLFF. The CDR3 nucleotides are TGTGCCAGCAGTTTTCAGGGGGCGCGAGAAAAACTGTTTTTT.

This chain joins TRBV13 and TRBJ1-6; no clear D. CDR3 length: 15 residues. Germline values: CDR1 PRHDT, CDR2 FYEKMQ (reference sequence). V was trimmed by 1 base and J by 8 bases, leaving 12 bases between them. The CDR3 nucleotides read TGTGCCAGCAGCTTAGCAGGCCCCCCGGATTCACCCCTCCACTTT. This codes for CASSLAGPPDSPLHF.

The V call is TRBV6-1, the J call TRBJ2-7; 10 bases align to TRBD1. This CDR3 region has 13 residues. V lost 6 bases, J lost 4 bases, and 3 bases stayed unmatched. Germline CDR1 MNHNS, CDR2 SASEGT. CDR3 amino acids: CASRGGQGYEQYF. The CDR3 DNA reads TGTGCCAGCAGGGGGGGACAGGGGTACGAGCAGTACTTC.

This clonotype was detected a few times. The rearrangement joins TRBV18 to TRBJ1-5; a weak D match, TRBD1 (5 bases). The CDR3 extends over 17 amino acids. Germline-derived CDR1 and CDR2 are KGHSH and LQKENI. Between the trimmed V and J ends, which lost 3 bases and 6 bases, there was a span of 21 bases. CDR3 DNA: TGTGCCAGCTCACCGGCAGGTTTTGGCAGGGTTGTTCAGCCCCAGCATTTT. Translation: CASSPAGFGRVVQPQHF. Full variable domain (rest looked up from reference TRBV18 and TRBJ1-5): NAGVMQNPRHLVRRRGQEARLRCSPMKGHSHVYWYRQLPEEGLKFMVYLQKENIIDESGMPKERFSAEFPKEGPSILRIQQVVRGDSAAYFCASSPAGFGRVVQPQHFGDGTRLSIL.

This clonotype was found many times. The gene calls are TRBV24-1 and TRBJ2-1; 11 bases fit TRBD2. CDR1 is KGHDR, CDR2 SFDVKD, per germline. V was pared by 3 bases and J by 9 bases, with 15 bases of the junction left unmatched. This CDR3 contains 18 residues. The CDR3 spells CATSDRPTSGKPYPEQFF. DNA of the CDR3: TGTGCCACCAGTGATCGACCGACTAGCGGGAAACCCTACCCTGAGCAGTTCTTC.

Ten or more counts support this clonotype. The chain combines TRBV6-1 with TRBJ1-4; 8 nucleotides match TRBD1. Germline loops: CDR1 MNHNS, CDR2 SASEGT. J was trimmed by 7 bases and V by 6 bases; bases with no gene match: 7. The CDR3 totals 14 residues. CDR3 sequence reads: CASRRTGLGEKLFF. As DNA, the CDR3 is TGTGCCAGCAGAAGGACAGGGCTAGGTGAAAAACTGTTTTTT.

V and J are TRBV30 and TRBJ2-1; D is ambiguous. Germline loops: CDR1 GTSNPN, CDR2 SVGIG (reference sequence). V lost 2 bases and J 10 bases, leaving 9 bases between the germline ends. The length of the CDR3 is 11 residues. The CDR3 bases are TGTGCCTGGAGTTCCCTTGGCGAGCAGTTCTTC. Translating gives CAWSSLGEQFF.

This clonotype was seen many times. The V call is TRBV20-1, the J call TRBJ1-4; D ambiguous. The CDR3 is 12 amino acids. The germline CDR1 and CDR2 sequences are DFQATT and SNEGSKA (reference sequence). V lost 4 bases and J 5 bases, leaving 8 bases between the germline ends. CDR3 sequence reads: CSAKPLNEKLFF. Here the CDR3 DNA reads TGCAGTGCTAAGCCTTTGAATGAAAAACTGTTTTTT.